One sample yielded the 15 T cell receptor beta chains listed below, sequenced in a study of beta chain features in type 1 diabetes. Broader study findings: There was a moderate but significant shortening of TCRB CDR3s in all four CD4+ subsets of Type 1 diabetes patients.

Every isolated RNA sample was fully reverse transcribed, so sequencing captured expressed TCRB transcripts. Only in-frame clones appear in the TCRdb table, and some are missing; sequencing was by immunoSEQ multiplex PCR. Of a few hundred thousand clones in the sample, roughly 20% were seen once. No antigen has been assigned to these receptors. The sequenced material came from naive CD4+ T cells from blood. The receptor set was obtained from a woman in her forties with type 1 diabetes.

This clone turned up a few times. The chain recombines TRBV20-1 with TRBJ2-7; tentatively, D is TRBD2 (6 bases). Trimming left V 3 bases short and J 5 bases short, with 8 bases between. This CDR3 comprises 11 residues. Germline-derived CDR1 and CDR2 are DFQATT and SNEGSKA (reference sequence). The CDR3 is CSASRRDEQYF. As DNA, the CDR3 is TGCAGTGCTAGTCGGAGGGACGAGCAGTACTTC.

The gene calls are TRBV18 and TRBJ1-2; the D gene is possibly TRBD1 (6 bases). This CDR3 is built from 18 residues. Germline CDR1 reads KGHSH; CDR2 reads LQKENI. The V and J ends lost 0 bases and 4 bases respectively, with 21 bases between them. The CDR3 DNA follows: TGTGCCAGCTCACCACCGAGGGCGCCCACAGGGAAAGTCTATGGCTACACCTTC. Encoded protein: CASSPPRAPTGKVYGYTF.

The chain uses TRBV6-5 and TRBJ2-7, with D unresolved. V was clipped by 4 bases and J by 3 bases, with 7 bases between them. The length of the CDR3 is 12 residues. Germline lookup yields CDR1 MNHEY and CDR2 SVGAGI. The CDR3 sequence is CASSSGSYEQYF. The CDR3 region has the DNA TGTGCCAGCAGTTCTGGCAGCTACGAGCAGTACTTC.

The chain links TRBV4-2 to TRBJ2-1; D is possibly TRBD2 (5 bases). This CDR3 contains 17 residues. The ends were cut back, 0 bases at V and 0 bases at J, with 12 bases in the middle. Germline V gene data show CDR1 as LGHNA and CDR2 as YNFKEQ. This CDR3 reads CASSQESGTSSYNEQFF. The DNA of the CDR3 is TGTGCCAGCAGCCAAGAGTCGGGAACGAGCTCCTACAATGAGCAGTTCTTC.

The V and J genes are TRBV6-6 and TRBJ2-7; possible D gene TRBD1, 5 bases. CDR3 length: 12 amino acids. V lost 7 bases to trimming and J lost 1 base, with 8 bases between them. Germline V gene data show CDR1 as MNHNY and CDR2 as SVGAGI (reference sequence). CDR3 in amino acids: CASTRQSYEQYF. The CDR3 region has the DNA TGTGCCAGCACTCGACAGTCCTACGAGCAGTACTTC.

This clone was seen a handful of times. V and J are TRBV19 and TRBJ1-5; TRBD1 might be the D (5 bases). Trimming cost V 3 bases and J 7 bases, with 10 bases left between them. CDR3 size: 13 residues. Germline V gene lookup returns CDR1 LNHDA and CDR2 SQIVND (reference sequence). The CDR3: CASSIGGEQPQHF. The CDR3 nucleotides are TGTGCCAGTAGTATTGGGGGGGAACAGCCCCAGCATTTT.

This clone was recorded a few times. The V gene is TRBV29-1, the J gene TRBJ2-2, with D possibly TRBD1 on 8 matching bases. This CDR3 comprises 14 residues. Germline CDR1 reads SQVTM; CDR2 reads ANQGSEA. The germline V and J ends were trimmed by 7 bases and 3 bases, with 15 bases remaining between them. CDR3 loop: CSARQGRDTGELFF. CDR3 sequence (DNA): TGCAGCGCCCGACAGGGGAGGGACACCGGGGAGCTGTTTTTT.

This clone was seen a handful of times. The CDR3 DNA follows: TGTGCCAGCAGGACAGGCGACTATGGCTACACCTTC. Translation: CASRTGDYGYTF. This chain joins TRBV28 and TRBJ1-2; tentative D call: TRBD1 (6 bases). The CDR3 spans 12 residues. The germline V gene encodes CDR1 MDHEN and CDR2 SYDVKM. Trimming cost V 6 bases and J 3 bases, with 8 bases left between them.

The rearrangement joins TRBV9 to TRBJ2-3; 7 bases are a match to TRBD2. The CDR3 totals 15 residues. The ends lost 2 bases at V and 2 bases at J; junction bases unmatched: 5. Germline-derived CDR1 and CDR2 are SGDLS and YYNGEE. This chain's CDR3 is CASSVSGTITDTQYF. The CDR3 DNA is TGTGCCAGCAGCGTTTCCGGGACTATCACAGATACGCAGTATTTT.

The CDR3 DNA reads as TGTGCCAGCAGACGGACCGAAGGGGACACTGAAGCTTTCTTT. Its translation: CASRRTEGDTEAFF. V usage is TRBV9 and J usage is TRBJ1-1, with D possibly matching TRBD1 (5 bases). Deletions cut 5 bases from V and 3 bases from J, with 14 bases between. Germline CDR1 is SGDLS and CDR2 is YYNGEE. CDR3 length: 14 amino acids.

This clone was seen more than once but under ten times. The chain uses TRBV4-1 and TRBJ2-6; 8 nucleotides agree with TRBD2. There are 17 residues in the CDR3. Germline values: CDR1 MGHRA, CDR2 YSYEKL. Trimming took 2 bases from V and 0 from J; bases not matched to a gene: 3. The CDR3 loop is CASSQRAGGSGANVLTF. The CDR3 DNA sequence: TGCGCCAGCAGCCAACGCGCGGGGGGCTCTGGGGCCAACGTCCTGACTTTC.

This clone was found a few times. The chain joins TRBV7-2 to TRBJ1-2; 9 bases are shared with TRBD1. CDR1 and CDR2 (germline): SGHTA, FQGNSA. The CDR3 sequence is 14 residues long. The V and J ends lost 5 bases and 4 bases, in that order; junction bases with no gene match: 5. In nucleotides, the CDR3 is TGTGCCAGCAGCGGGGACAGGGCCAGCTATGGCTACACCTTC. It encodes CASSGDRASYGYTF.

There are a few counts of this clone. The chain combines TRBV30 with TRBJ1-1, with unresolved D. There are 12 residues in the CDR3. Germline values: CDR1 GTSNPN, CDR2 SVGIG (reference sequence). V lost 1 base to trimming and J lost 1 base, with 4 bases between them. CDR3 coding DNA: TGTGCCTGGAGTGGAGGGAACACTGAAGCTTTCTTT. It is translated as CAWSGGNTEAFF.

The chain carries TRBV29-1 and TRBJ1-1; D call uncertain. This CDR3 contains 13 residues. In germline, CDR1 is SQVTM, CDR2 ANQGSEA. V was pared by 6 bases and J by 3 bases, with 14 bases between. The CDR3 DNA reads TGCAGCGTCCTCCCGGTAGCGTACACTGAAGCTTTCTTT. Translated, it gives CSVLPVAYTEAFF.

The V gene is TRBV7-9, the J gene TRBJ2-2, with 9 bases lining up with TRBD1. V was pared by 5 bases and J by 5 bases, with 9 bases of the junction left unmatched. The CDR3 spans 16 residues. Germline lookup yields CDR1 SEHNR and CDR2 FQNEAQ (reference sequence). CDR3 sequence (DNA): TGTGCCAGCAGCACACAGGGGGCGACCCATACCGGGGAGCTGTTTTTT. Protein: CASSTQGATHTGELFF.